This T cell receptor (beta chain) was recorded in a study of blood T cell repertoires in COVID-19. Libraries were prepared by immunoSEQ multiplex PCR; TCRdb keeps only in-frame clonotypes and omits some of them. The data show about 190,000 clones, over 75% seen once. This clone was picked up a small number of times. The sample has other DNA sequences that encode this CDR3 too. This clonotype originated in a woman in her forties or fifties with acute or convalescent COVID-19. The sequenced material came from peripheral blood.

CDR3 DNA sequence: TGTGCCAGCAGTTCAGCGGGGAACTATGGCTACACCTTC. Its protein product is CASSSAGNYGYTF. This sequence joins TRBV28 and TRBJ1-2; D gene unclear. Germline assignment: CDR1 MDHEN and CDR2 SYDVKM. The CDR3 has 13 residues. V lost 4 bases and J 2 bases, leaving 8 bases between the germline ends.